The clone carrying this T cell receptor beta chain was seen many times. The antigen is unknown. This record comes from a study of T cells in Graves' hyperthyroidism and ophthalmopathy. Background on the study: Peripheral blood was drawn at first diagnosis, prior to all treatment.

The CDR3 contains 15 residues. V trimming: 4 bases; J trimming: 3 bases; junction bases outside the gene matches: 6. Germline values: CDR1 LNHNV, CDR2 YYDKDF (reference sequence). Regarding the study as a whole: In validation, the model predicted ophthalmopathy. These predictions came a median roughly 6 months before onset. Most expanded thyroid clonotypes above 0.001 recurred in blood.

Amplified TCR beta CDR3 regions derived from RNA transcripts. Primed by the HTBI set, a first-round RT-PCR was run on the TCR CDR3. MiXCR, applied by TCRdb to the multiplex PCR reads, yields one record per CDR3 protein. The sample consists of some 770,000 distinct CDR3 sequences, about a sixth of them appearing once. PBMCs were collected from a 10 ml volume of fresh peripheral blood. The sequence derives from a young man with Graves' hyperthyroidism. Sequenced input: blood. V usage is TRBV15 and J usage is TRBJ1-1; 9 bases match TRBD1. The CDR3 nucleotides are TGTGCCACCAGCAAGGGGGACAGGGCCGACACTGAAGCTTTCTTT. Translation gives CATSKGDRADTEAFF.